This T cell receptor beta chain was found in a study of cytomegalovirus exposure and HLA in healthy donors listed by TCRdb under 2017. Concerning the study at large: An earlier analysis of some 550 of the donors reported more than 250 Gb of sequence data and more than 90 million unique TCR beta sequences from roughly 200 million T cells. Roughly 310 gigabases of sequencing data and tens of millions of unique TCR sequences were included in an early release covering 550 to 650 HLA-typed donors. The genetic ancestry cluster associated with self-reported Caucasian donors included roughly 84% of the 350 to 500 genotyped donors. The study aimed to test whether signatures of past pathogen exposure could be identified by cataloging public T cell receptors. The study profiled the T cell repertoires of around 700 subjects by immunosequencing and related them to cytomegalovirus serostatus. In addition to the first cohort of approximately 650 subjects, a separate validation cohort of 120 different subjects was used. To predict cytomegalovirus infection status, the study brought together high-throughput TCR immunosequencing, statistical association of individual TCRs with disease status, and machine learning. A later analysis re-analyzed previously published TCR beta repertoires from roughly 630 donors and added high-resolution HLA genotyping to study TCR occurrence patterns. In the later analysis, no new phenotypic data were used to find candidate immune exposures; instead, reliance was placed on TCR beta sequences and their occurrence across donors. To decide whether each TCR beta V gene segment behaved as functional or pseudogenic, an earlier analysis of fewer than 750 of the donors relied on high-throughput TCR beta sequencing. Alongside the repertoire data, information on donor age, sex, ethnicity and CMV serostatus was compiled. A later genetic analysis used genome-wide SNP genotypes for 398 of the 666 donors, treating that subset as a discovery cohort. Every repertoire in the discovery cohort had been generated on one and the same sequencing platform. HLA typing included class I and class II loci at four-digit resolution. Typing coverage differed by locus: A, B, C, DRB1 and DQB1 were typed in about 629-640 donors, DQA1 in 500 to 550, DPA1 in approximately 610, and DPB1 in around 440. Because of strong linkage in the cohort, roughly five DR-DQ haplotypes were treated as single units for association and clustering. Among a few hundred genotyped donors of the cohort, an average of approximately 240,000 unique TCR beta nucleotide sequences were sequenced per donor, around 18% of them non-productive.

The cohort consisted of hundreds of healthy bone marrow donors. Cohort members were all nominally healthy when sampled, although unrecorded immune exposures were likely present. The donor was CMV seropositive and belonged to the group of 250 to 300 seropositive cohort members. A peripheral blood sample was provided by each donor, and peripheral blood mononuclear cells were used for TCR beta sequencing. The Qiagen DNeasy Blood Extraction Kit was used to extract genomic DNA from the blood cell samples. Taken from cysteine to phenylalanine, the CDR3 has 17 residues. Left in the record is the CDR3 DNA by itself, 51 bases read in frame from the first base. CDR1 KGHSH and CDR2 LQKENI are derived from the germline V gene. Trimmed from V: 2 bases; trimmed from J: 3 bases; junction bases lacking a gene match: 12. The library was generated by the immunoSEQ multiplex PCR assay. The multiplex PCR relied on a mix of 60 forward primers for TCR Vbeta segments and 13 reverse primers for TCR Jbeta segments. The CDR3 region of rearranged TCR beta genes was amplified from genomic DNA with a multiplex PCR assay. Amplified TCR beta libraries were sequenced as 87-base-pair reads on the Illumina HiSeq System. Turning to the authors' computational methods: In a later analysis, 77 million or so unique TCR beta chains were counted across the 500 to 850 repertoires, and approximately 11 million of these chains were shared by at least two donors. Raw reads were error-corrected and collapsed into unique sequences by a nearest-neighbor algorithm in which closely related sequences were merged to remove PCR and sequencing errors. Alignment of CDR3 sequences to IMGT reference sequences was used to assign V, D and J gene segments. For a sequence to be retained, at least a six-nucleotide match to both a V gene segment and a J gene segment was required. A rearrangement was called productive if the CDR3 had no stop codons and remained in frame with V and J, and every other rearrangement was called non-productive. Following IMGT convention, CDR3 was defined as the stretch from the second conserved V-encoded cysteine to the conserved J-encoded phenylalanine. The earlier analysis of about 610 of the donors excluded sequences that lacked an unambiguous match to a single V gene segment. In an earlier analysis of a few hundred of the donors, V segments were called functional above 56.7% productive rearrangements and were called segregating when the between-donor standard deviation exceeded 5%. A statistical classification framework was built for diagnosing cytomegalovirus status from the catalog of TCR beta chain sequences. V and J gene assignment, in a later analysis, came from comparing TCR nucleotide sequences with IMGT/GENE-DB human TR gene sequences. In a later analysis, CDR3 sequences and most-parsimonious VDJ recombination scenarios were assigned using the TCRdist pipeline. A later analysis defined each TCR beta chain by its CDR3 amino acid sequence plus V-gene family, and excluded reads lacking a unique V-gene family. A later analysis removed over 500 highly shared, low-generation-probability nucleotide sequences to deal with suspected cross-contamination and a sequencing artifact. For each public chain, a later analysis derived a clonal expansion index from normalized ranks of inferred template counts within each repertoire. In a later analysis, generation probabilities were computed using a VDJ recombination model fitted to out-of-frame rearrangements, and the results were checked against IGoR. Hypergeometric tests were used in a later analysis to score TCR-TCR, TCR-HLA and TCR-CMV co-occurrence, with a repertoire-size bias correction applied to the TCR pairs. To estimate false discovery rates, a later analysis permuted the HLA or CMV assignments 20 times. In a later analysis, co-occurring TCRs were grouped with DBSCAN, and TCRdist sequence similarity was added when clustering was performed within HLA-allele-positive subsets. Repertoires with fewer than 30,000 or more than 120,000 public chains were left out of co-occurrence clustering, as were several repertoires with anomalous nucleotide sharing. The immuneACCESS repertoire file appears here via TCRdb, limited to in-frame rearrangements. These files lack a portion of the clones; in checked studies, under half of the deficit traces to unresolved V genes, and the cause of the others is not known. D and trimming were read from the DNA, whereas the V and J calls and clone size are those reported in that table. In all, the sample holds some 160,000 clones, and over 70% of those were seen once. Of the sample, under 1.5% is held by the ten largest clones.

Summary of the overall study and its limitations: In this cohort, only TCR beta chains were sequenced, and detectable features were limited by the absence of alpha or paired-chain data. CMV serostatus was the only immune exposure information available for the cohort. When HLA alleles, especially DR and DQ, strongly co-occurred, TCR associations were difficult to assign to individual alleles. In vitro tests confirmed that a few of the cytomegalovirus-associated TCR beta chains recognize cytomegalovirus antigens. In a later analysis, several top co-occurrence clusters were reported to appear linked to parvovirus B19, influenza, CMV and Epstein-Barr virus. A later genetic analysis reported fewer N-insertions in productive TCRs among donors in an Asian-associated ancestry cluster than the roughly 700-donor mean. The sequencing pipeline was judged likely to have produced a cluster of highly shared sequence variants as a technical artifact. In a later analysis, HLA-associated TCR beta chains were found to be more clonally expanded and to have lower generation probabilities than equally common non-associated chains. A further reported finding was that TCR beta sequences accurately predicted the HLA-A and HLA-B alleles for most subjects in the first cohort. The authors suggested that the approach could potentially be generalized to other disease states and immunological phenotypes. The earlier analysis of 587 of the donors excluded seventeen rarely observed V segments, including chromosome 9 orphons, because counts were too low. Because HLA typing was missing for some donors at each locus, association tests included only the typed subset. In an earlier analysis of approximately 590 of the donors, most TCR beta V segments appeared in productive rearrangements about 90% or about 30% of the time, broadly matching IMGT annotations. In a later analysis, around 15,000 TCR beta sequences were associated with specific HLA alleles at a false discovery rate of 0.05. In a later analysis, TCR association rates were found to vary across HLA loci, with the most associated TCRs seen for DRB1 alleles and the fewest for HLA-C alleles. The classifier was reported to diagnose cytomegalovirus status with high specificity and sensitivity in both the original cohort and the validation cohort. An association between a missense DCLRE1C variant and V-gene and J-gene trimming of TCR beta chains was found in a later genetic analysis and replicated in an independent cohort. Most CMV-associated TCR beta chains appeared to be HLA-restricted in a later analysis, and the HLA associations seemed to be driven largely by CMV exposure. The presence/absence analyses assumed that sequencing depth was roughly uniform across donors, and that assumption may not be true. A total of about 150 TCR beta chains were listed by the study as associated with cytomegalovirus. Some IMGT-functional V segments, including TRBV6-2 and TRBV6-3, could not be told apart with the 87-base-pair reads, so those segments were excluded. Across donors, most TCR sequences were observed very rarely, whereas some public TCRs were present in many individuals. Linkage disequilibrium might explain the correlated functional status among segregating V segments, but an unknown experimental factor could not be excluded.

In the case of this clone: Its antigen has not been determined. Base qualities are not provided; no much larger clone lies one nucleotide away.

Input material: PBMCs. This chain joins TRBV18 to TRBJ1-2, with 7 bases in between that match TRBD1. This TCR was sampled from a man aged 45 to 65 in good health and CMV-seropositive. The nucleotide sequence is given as TGTGCCAGCTCACCAAGGGGGCCAGATAACCCCTACTATGGCTACACCTTC. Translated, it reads CASSPRGPDNPYYGYTF.